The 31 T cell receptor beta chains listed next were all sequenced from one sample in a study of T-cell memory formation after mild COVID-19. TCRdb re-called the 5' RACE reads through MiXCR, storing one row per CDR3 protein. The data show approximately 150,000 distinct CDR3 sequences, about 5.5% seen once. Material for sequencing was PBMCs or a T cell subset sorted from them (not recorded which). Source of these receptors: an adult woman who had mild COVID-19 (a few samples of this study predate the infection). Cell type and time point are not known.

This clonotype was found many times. CDR3 region: CASSSGQGNEQFF. CDR3 nucleotide sequence: TGCGCCAGCAGCTCGGGACAGGGCAATGAGCAGTTCTTC. V and J are TRBV5-1 and TRBJ2-1; 9 bases align to TRBD1. Looked up from germline, CDR1 is SGHRS and CDR2 is YFSETQ. V shed 3 bases and J 6 bases; nucleotides not matched to a gene: 1. This CDR3 spans 13 amino acids.

CDR3 sequence (DNA): TGTGCCACCAGTGACCAGGAGTATCAGCCCCAGCATTTT. Translating gives CATSDQEYQPQHF. The chain links TRBV24-1 to TRBJ1-5; unclear D gene. V shed 4 bases and J shed 5 bases, with 8 bases lying between them. The CDR3 length is 13 residues. CDR1 is KGHDR, CDR2 SFDVKD, per germline.

The CDR3 is CASSLLAVSYEQYF. CDR3 sequence (DNA): TGTGCCAGCAGCTTACTAGCGGTATCCTACGAGCAGTACTTC. The V and J genes are TRBV7-2 and TRBJ2-7; 7 bases agree with TRBD2. In germline, CDR1 is SGHTA, CDR2 FQGNSA. V shed 2 bases, J shed 1 base, and the junction held 2 bases outside the gene matches. There are 14 residues in the CDR3.

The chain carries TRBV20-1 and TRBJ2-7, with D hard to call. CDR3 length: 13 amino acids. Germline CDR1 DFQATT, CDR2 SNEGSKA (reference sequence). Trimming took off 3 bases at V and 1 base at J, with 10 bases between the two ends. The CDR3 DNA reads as TGCAGTGCTAGCTCGGTAGGGTCCTACGAGCAGTACTTC. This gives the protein CSASSVGSYEQYF.

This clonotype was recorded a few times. This chain's CDR3 is CASSYSRTSGPTQYF. The CDR3 DNA sequence: TGTGCCAGCAGTTACTCTCGGACTAGCGGGCCTACGCAGTATTTT. This sequence joins TRBV6-2 or TRBV6-3 and TRBJ2-3; 11 nucleotides match TRBD2. Germline V gives CDR1 MNHEY, CDR2 SVGEGT. Trimming cost V 0 bases and J 8 bases; bases outside gene matches: 4. The CDR3 sequence is 15 residues long.

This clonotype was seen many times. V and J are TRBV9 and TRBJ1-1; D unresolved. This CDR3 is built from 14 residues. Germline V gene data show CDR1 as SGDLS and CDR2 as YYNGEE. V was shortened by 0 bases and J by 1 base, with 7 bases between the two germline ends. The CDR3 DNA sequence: TGTGCCAGCAGCGTAGGGCAGCGGAACACTGAAGCTTTCTTT. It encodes CASSVGQRNTEAFF.

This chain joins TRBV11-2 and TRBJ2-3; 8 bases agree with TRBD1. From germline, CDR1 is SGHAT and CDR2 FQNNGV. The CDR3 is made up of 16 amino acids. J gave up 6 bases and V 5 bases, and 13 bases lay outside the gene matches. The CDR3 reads CASSPGTGIFSDTQYF. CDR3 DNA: TGTGCCAGCAGCCCGGGGACAGGTATTTTTTCGGATACGCAGTATTTT.

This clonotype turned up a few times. CDR3 sequence: CASSLGTGPRELFF. The DNA for the CDR3 is TGTGCCAGCAGCTTAGGAACCGGGCCCAGGGAGCTGTTTTTT. J is TRBJ2-2 and V is TRBV7-9; D remains ambiguous. The CDR3 contains 14 residues. CDR1 is SEHNR, CDR2 FQNEAQ, per germline (reference sequence). V shed 1 base and J shed 9 bases, with 12 bases lying between them.

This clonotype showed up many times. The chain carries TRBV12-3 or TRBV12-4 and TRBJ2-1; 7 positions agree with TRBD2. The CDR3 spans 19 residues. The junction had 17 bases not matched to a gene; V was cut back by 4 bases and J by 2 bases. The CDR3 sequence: CASSSTGRAGSPPYNEQFF. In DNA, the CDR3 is TGTGCCAGCAGTTCTACGGGACGAGCGGGATCCCCCCCCTACAATGAGCAGTTCTTC.

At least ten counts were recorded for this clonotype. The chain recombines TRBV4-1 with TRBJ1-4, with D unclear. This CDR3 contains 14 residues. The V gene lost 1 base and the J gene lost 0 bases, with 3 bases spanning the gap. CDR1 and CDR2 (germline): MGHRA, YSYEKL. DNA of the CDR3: TGCGCCAGCAGCCAAGCACCAACTAATGAAAAACTGTTTTTT. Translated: CASSQAPTNEKLFF.

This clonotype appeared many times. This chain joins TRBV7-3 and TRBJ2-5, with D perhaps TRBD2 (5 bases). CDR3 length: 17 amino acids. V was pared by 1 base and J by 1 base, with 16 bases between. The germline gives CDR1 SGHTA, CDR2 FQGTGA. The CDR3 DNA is TGTGCCAGCAGCTTAAACCCCCCGCGGGTAGGCCAAGAGACCCAGTACTTC. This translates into CASSLNPPRVGQETQYF.

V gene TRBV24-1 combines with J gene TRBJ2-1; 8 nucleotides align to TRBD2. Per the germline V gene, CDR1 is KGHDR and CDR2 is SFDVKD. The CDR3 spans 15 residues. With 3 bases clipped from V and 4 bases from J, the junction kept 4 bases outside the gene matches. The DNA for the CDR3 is TGTGCCACCAGTGATATAAGCGGGAGATACAATGAGCAGTTCTTC. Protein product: CATSDISGRYNEQFF.

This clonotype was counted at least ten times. CDR3 bases: TGCGCCAGCAGCCCCTCTGGACACGTGAGCTCCTACGAGCAGTACTTC. Protein sequence: CASSPSGHVSSYEQYF. The chain recombines TRBV5-1 with TRBJ2-7, with D perhaps TRBD1 (5 bases). Germline CDR1 and CDR2: SGHRS and YFSETQ. Trimming stripped 4 bases from V and 0 bases from J, with 17 bases between. The CDR3 runs 16 residues.

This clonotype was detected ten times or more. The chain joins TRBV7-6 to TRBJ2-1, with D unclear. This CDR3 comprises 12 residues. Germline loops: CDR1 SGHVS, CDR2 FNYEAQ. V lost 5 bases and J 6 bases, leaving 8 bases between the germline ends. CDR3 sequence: CASSTGLNEQFF. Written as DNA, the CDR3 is TGTGCCAGCAGCACGGGCCTCAATGAGCAGTTCTTC.

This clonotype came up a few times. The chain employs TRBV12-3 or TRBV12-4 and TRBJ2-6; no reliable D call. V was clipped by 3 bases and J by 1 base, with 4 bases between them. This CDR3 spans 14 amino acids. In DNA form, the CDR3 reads TGTGCCAGCAGTTTCGTATCTGGGGCCAACGTCCTGACTTTC. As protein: CASSFVSGANVLTF.

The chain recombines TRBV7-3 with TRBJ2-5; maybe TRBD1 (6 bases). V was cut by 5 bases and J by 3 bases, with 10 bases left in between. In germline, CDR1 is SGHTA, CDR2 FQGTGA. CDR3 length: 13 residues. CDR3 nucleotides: TGTGCCAGCAGCACAGGGTCCGAAGAGACCCAGTACTTC. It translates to CASSTGSEETQYF.

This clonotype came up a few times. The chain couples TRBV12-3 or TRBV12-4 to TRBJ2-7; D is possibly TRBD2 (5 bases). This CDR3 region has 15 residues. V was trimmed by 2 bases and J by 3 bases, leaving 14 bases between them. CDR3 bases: TGTGCCAGCAGTTTACGTGATTTCGGGGACTACGAGCAGTACTTC. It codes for CASSLRDFGDYEQYF.

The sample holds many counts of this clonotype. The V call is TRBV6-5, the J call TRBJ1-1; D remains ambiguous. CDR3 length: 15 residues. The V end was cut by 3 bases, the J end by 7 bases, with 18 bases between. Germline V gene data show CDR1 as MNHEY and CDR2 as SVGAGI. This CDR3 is CASSYSNRVIGEAFF. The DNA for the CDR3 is TGTGCCAGCAGTTATTCCAATAGGGTTATTGGTGAAGCTTTCTTT.

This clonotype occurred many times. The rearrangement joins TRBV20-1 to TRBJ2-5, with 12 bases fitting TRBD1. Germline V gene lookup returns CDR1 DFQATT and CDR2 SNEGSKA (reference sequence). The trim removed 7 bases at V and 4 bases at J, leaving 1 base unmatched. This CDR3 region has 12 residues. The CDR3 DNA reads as TGCAGTGGGGACAGGGGGCGAGAGACCCAGTACTTC. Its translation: CSGDRGRETQYF.

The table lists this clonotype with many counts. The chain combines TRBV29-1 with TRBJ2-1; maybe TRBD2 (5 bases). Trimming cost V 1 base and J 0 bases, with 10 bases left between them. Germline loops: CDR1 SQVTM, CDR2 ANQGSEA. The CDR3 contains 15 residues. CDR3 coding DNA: TGCAGCGTTGAAGGCCCCCGGGGCTCCTACAATGAGCAGTTCTTC. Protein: CSVEGPRGSYNEQFF.

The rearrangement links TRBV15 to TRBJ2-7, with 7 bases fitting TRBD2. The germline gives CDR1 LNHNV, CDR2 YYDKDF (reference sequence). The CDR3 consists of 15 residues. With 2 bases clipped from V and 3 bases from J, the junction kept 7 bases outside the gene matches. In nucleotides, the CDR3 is TGTGCCACCAGCAGACCTAGCGGAGGGAACTACGAGCAGTACTTC. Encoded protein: CATSRPSGGNYEQYF.

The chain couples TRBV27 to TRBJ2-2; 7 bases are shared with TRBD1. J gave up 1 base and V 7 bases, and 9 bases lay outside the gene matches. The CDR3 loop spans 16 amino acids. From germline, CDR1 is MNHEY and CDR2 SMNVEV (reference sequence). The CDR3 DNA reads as TGTGCCAGCAAATCTCGGACAGGACGGAACACCGGGGAGCTGTTTTTT. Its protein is CASKSRTGRNTGELFF.

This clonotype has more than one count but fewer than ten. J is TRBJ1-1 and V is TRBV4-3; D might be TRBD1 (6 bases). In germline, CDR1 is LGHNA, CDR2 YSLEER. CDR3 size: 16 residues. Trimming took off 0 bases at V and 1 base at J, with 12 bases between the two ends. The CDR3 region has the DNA TGCGCCAGCAGCCAAGATTCGGGGGCGCCGAACACTGAAGCTTTCTTT. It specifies CASSQDSGAPNTEAFF.

The DNA for the CDR3 is TGCGCCTTACCGCGTTCCGCCCTAACCGGGGAGCTGTTTTTT. Protein: CALPRSALTGELFF. V is TRBV5-1 and J is TRBJ2-2; no clear D. The CDR3 length is 14 residues. V was shortened by 10 bases and J by 5 bases, with 18 bases between the two germline ends. The germline CDR1 and CDR2 sequences are SGHRS and YFSETQ.

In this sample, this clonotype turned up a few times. The DNA of the CDR3 is TGTGCCACCAGTGGCGGACGGAACACTGAAGCTTTCTTT. This sequence encodes CATSGGRNTEAFF. The rearrangement joins TRBV24-1 to TRBJ1-1; D not certain. Trimming removed 5 bases at V and 1 base at J, with 7 bases between. The CDR3 has 13 residues. CDR1 and CDR2 (germline): KGHDR, SFDVKD.

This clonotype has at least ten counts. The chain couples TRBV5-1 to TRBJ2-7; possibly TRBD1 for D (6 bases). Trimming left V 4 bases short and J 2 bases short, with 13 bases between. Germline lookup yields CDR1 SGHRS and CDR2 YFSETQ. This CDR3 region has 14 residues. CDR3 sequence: CASSPQGNTYEQYF. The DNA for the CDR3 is TGCGCCAGCAGCCCACAGGGTAACACCTACGAGCAGTACTTC.

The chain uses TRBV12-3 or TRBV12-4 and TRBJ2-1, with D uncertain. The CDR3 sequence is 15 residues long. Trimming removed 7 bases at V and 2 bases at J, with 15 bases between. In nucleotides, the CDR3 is TGTGCCAGCAATCCCTCATATAAGGCCTACAATGAGCAGTTCTTC. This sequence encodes CASNPSYKAYNEQFF.

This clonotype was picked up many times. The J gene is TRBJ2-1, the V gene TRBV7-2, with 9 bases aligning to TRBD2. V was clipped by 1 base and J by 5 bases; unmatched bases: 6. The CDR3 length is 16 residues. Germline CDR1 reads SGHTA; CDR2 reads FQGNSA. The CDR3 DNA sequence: TGTGCCAGCAGCTTAGTAGGGACTAGCAGGAACAATGAGCAGTTCTTC. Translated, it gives CASSLVGTSRNNEQFF.

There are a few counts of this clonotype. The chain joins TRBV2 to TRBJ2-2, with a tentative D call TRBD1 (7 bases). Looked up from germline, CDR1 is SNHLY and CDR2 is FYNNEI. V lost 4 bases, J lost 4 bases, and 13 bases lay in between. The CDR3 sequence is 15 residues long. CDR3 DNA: TGTGCCAGCAGTGCGGAGGGGGCGGGCACCGGGGAGCTGTTTTTT. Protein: CASSAEGAGTGELFF.

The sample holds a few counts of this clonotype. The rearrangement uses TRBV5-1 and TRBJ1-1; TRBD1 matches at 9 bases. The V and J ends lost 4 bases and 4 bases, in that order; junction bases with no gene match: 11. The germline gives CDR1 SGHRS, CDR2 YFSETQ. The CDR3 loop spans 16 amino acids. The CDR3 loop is CASSPGWDRDPTEAFF. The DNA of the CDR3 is TGCGCCAGCAGCCCGGGCTGGGACAGGGACCCCACTGAAGCTTTCTTT. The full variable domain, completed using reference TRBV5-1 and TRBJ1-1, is KAGVTQTPRYLIKTRGQQVTLSCSPISGHRSVSWYQQTPGQGLQFLFEYFSETQRNKGNFPGRFSGRQFSNSRSEMNVSTLELGDSALYLCASSPGWDRDPTEAFFGQGTRLTVV.

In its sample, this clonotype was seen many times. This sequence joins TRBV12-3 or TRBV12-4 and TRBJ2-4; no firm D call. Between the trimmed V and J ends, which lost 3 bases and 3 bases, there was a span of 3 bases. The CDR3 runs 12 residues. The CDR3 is CASSFVKNIQYF. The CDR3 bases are TGTGCCAGCAGTTTCGTCAAAAACATTCAGTACTTC.